The following is a TCR beta chain sequence with its context. This clonotype has at least ten counts. Its recognized antigen is unknown. The input lacks base qualities; no much larger clone sits a single base away. Germline trimming amounts to 6 bases on V and 5 bases on J, with 4 as the count of junction bases outside the gene matches. Per the germline V gene (reference sequence), MNHNY is the CDR1 and SVGAGI is the CDR2. The CDR3 spans 13 residues, from the cysteine through the phenylalanine. Only CDR3 DNA remains: 39 bases, in frame from the first base. Donors were 35 to 40 systemically healthy Caucasian individuals from Russia aged roughly 6 to 90 years. Each donor gave 8 to 10 milliliters of peripheral blood, drawn into EDTA-treated Vacutainer tubes. PBMCs were isolated by Ficoll-Paque density-gradient centrifugation, with at least 7 million obtained per sample. Trizol reagent was used to extract total RNA from PBMCs, with at least 5 micrograms per sample. For every donor, flow cytometry on a PBMC aliquot measured the percentage of naive CD45RAhigh/CD27high T cells.

These data are taken from a study of blood T cells in healthy people across ages (dated by TCRdb to the mid-2010s). The study in broad terms: Template switching captured roughly one uniquely barcoded TCR beta cDNA molecule per two T cells in model experiments. The study analyzed two additional independent replicas of 1 million unique cDNA reads from the same blood draw for two donors, one aged 18 to 30 and one aged 80 or older. Donors were grouped into four age groups: young (average roughly 17 years), middle-aged (around 39), aged (roughly 67) and long-lived (around 82). To avoid experimental bias, donors of different ages were randomly spread across the sequencing lanes. The study measured age-related changes in TCR beta repertoire diversity using deep sequencing normalized with unique cDNA molecular identifiers. What the work shows at the level of the full study, not this receptor alone: Because profiling used bulk unsorted PBMCs, naive and antigen-experienced compartments could not be compared conclusively. There was a strong correlation between observed TCR beta diversity and the percentage of naive T cells measured by flow cytometry. Because donor CMV infection status was unknown, age-related changes in expanded clonotypes were potentially confounded. As age increased, observed TCR beta diversity per million T cells dropped in a roughly linear way, and a significant reduction was already evident by age about 36. Estimates of total diversity based on one million sequenced T cells were considered lower bounds and underestimates. Compared with the aged group, the long-lived group had more naive CD4+ T cells, fewer expanded clones and increased TCR diversity, a pattern suggesting age selection.

The library came from 5' RACE. Data came from an Illumina HiSeq 2500. A second PCR of about 7 to 12 cycles was performed with a sample-barcoded 5' primer and a J-beta primer mix. Each TCR beta cDNA molecule received a unique molecular identifier from a template-switch 5' adaptor carrying 12 random nucleotides. At least 2.5 million CDR3-containing paired-end reads were obtained from each sample. All of the RNA was converted into first-strand cDNA using the Mint cDNA synthesis kit, with a TRBC-specific oligonucleotide serving as the primer. All cDNA was treated with uracil-DNA glycosylase and then went through a first 18-cycle PCR with the universal primers M1SS and BC2_uni_R. In the original analysis: Each sample was normalized by randomly selecting 1 million high-quality reads, each carrying a distinct molecular identifier. Instead of being binned into consensus sequences, reads that shared molecular identifiers were thrown out. MiTCR, run with a Q25 quality threshold and the strictest error-elimination algorithm, handled CDR3 identification, clonotype clustering and error correction. A nonparametric unseen species model using Euler transformation provided a lower-bound estimate of total TCR beta diversity. The public reads were run again by TCRdb, first through fastp at Q25 and then through MiXCR, and only productive beta chains were kept. Rows with one shared CDR3 protein collapse into an entry with the most common genes and DNA. For this entry, the V and J calls and clone size follow TCRdb and not the study's own pipeline. This sample is represented by some 1 million distinct CDR3 sequences; 40% to 50% of them were singletons. The ten largest make up under 20% of the sample.

This clonotype was obtained from a woman aged 60-75 years in good health. The rearrangement combines TRBV6-6 with TRBJ1-2; 9 of the junction bases match TRBD1. Sequenced input: blood. The DNA is as follows: TGTGCCAGCAGGGGGGACAGGGTTTATGGCTACACCTTC. This encodes CASRGDRVYGYTF.